This T cell receptor (beta chain) was identified in a study of tumor and adjacent non-tumor tissue in lung cancer. Study overall: Histology: around 13 adenocarcinoma, a couple of squamous cell carcinoma, 1 small cell lung cancer. Points from the study as a whole: TCR diversity was significantly greater in tumor than normal lung tissue. Top 100 clones took a larger repertoire share in normal lung.

For this clonotype: Its antigen is unknown.

The library came from three nested PCR rounds adapted from ARM-PCR protocols. TCRdb reprocessed the multiplex PCR reads with MiXCR, giving one entry per CDR3 protein. The sample consists of some 80,000 distinct CDR3 sequences, approximately 73% of them appearing once. The CDR3 sequence is 13 residues long. Trimming removed 4 bases at V and 13 bases at J, with 22 bases between. The germline V gene encodes CDR1 SQVTM and CDR2 ANQGSEA. No cell sorting was done before RNA was extracted from the tissue. Distant lung tissue was collected more than 3 cm away from the tumor edge. Between August and November 2014, newly diagnosed, chemotherapy-naive lung cancer patients underwent thoracic surgery in China.

The V gene is TRBV29-1, the J gene TRBJ1-2; D is possibly TRBD1 (5 bases). What was sequenced was distant non-tumor lung tissue. The TCR comes from a woman aged 45 to 65 with non-small cell lung cancer. CDR3 DNA sequence: TGCAGCGTTGCTCGCAGGGAAACAGAAGACTGCACCTTC. Its protein is CSVARRETEDCTF.